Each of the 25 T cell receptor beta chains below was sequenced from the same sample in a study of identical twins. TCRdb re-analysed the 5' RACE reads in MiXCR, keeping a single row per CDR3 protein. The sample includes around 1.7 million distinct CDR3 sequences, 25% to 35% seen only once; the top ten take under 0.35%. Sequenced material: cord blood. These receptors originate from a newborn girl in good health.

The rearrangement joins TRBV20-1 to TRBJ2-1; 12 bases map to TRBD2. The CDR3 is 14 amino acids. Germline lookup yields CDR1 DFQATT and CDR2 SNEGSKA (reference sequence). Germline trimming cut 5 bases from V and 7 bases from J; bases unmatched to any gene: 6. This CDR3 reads CSAPRLAGVNEQFF. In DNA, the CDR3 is TGCAGTGCTCCTAGACTAGCGGGAGTGAATGAGCAGTTCTTC.

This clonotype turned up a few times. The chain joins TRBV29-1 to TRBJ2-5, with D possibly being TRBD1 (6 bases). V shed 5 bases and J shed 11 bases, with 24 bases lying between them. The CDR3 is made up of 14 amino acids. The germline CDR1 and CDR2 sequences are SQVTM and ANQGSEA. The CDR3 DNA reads TGCAGCGTTTGGGGGCGCAGGCCAGGAAGTGAGCAGTACTTC. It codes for CSVWGRRPGSEQYF. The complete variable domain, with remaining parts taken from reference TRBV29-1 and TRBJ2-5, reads SAVISQKPSRDICQRGTSLTIQCQVDSQVTMMFWYRQQPGQSLTLIATANQGSEATYESGFVIDKFPISRPNLTFSTLTVSNMSPEDSSIYLCSVWGRRPGSEQYFGPGTRLLVL.

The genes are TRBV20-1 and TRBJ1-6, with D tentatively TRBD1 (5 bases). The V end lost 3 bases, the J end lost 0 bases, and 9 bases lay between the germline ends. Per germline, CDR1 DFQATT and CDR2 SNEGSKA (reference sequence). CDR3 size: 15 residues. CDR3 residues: CSASSQGSYNSPLHF. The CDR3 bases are TGCAGTGCTAGCTCCCAGGGCTCCTATAATTCACCCCTCCACTTT.

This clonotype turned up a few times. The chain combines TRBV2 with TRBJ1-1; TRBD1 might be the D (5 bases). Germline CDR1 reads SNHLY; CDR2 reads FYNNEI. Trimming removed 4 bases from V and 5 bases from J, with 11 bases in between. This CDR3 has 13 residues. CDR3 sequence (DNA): TGTGCCAGCAGTGTCGGGACGGGGACTGAAGCTTTCTTT. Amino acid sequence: CASSVGTGTEAFF.

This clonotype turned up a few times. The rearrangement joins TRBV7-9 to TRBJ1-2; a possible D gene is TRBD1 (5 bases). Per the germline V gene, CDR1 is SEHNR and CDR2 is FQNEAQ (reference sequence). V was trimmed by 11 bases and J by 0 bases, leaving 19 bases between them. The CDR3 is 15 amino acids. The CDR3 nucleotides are TGTGCCGGGGACGGACGTCGCGAAGCTAACTATGGCTACACCTTC. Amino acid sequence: CAGDGRREANYGYTF. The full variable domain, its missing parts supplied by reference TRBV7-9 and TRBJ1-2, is DTGVSQNPRHKITKRGQNVTFRCDPISEHNRLYWYRQTLGQGPEFLTYFQNEAQLEKSRLLSDRFSAERPKGSFSTLEIQRTEQGDSAMYLCAGDGRREANYGYTFGSGTRLTVV.

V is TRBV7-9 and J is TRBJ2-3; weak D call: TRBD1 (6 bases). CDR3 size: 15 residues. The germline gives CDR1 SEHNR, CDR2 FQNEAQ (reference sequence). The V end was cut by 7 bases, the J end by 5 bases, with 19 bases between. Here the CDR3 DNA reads TGTGCCAGCACCCTCGAAGCAGGGGTGGGAGATACGCAGTATTTT. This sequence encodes CASTLEAGVGDTQYF.

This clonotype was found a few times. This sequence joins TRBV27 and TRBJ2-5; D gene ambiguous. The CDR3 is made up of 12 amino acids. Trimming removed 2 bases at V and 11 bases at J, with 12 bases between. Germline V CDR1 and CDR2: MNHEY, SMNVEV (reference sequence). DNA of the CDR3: TGTGCCAGCAGTTTACCCTTTGCGGAGCAGTACTTC. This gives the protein CASSLPFAEQYF.

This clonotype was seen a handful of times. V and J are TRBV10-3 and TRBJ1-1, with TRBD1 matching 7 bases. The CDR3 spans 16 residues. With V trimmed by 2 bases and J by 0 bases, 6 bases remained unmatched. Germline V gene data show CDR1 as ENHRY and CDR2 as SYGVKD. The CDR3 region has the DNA TGTGCCATCAGTGAGCCCCCACAGGGGATGAACACTGAAGCTTTCTTT. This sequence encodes CAISEPPQGMNTEAFF.

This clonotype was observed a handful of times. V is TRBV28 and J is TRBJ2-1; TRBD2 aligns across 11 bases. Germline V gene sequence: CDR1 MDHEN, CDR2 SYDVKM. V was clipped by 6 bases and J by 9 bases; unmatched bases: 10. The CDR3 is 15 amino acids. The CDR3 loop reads CASSQTSGIFGEQFF. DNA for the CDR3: TGTGCCAGCAGCCAGACTAGCGGGATCTTTGGTGAGCAGTTCTTC.

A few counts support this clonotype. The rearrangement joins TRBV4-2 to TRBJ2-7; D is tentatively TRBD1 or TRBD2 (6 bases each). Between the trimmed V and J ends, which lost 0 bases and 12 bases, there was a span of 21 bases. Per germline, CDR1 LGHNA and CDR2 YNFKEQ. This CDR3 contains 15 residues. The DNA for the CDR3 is TGTGCCAGCAGCCAAGATTGGAGGGGGTCTTATCGCTTGTACTTC. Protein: CASSQDWRGSYRLYF.

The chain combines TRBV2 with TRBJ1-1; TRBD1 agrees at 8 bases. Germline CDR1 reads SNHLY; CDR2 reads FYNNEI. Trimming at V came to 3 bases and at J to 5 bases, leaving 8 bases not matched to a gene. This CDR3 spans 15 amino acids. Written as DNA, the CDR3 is TGTGCCAGCAGTGACCAGGGGGCGACTGGAACTGAAGCTTTCTTT. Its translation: CASSDQGATGTEAFF. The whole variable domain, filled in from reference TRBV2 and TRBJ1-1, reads EPEVTQTPSHQVTQMGQEVILRCVPISNHLYFYWYRQILGQKVEFLVSFYNNEISEKSEIFDDQFSVERPDGSNFTLKIRSTKLEDSAMYFCASSDQGATGTEAFFGQGTRLTVV.

CDR3 sequence (DNA): TGTGCCACCGTGAACAGCTTGAACACTGAAGCTTTCTTT. This translates into CATVNSLNTEAFF. V and J are TRBV28 and TRBJ1-1; unclear D gene. Germline V gene data show CDR1 as MDHEN and CDR2 as SYDVKM. The CDR3 is 13 residues long. Trimming removed 10 bases from V and 0 bases from J, with 12 bases in between.

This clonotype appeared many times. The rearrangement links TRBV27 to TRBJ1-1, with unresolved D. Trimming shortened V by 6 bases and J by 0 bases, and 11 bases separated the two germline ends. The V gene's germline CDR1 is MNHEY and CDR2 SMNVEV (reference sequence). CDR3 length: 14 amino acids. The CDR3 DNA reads TGTGCCAGCAGCCGAAGACAAGTGAACACTGAAGCTTTCTTT. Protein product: CASSRRQVNTEAFF.

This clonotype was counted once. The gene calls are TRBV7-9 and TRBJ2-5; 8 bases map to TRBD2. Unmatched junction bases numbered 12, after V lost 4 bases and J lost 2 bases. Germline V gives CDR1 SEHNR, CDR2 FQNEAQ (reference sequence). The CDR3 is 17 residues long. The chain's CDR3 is CASSSLGGTSGQETQYF. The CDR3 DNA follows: TGTGCCAGCAGCTCCCTAGGGGGAACTAGCGGACAAGAGACCCAGTACTTC.

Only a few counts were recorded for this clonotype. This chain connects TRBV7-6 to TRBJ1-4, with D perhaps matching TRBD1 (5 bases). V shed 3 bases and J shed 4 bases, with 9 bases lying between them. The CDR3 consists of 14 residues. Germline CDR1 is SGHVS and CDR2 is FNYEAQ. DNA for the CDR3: TGTGCCAGCAGCTTCGACAGTCTTAATGAAAAACTGTTTTTT. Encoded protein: CASSFDSLNEKLFF.

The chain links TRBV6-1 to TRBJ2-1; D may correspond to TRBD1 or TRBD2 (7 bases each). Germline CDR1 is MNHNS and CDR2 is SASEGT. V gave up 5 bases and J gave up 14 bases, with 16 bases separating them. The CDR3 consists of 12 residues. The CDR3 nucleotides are TGTGCCAGCAGTCCTACAGGGGAGGGAAAGTTCTTC. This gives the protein CASSPTGEGKFF.

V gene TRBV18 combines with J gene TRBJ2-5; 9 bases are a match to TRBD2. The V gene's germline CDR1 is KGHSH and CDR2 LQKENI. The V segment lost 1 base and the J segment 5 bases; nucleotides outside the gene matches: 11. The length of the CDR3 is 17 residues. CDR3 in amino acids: CASSPLGSGSQRETQYF. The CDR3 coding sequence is TGTGCCAGCTCACCACTGGGTAGCGGGAGTCAGCGGGAGACCCAGTACTTC. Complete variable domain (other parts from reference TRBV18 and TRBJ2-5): NAGVMQNPRHLVRRRGQEARLRCSPMKGHSHVYWYRQLPEEGLKFMVYLQKENIIDESGMPKERFSAEFPKEGPSILRIQQVVRGDSAAYFCASSPLGSGSQRETQYFGPGTRLLVL.

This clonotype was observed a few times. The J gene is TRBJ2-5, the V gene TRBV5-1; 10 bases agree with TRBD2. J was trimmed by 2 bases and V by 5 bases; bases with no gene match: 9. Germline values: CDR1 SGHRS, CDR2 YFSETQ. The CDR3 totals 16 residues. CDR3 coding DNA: TGCGCCAGCAGTCCCCCTAGCGGGAGCAATCAAGAGACCCAGTACTTC. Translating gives CASSPPSGSNQETQYF.

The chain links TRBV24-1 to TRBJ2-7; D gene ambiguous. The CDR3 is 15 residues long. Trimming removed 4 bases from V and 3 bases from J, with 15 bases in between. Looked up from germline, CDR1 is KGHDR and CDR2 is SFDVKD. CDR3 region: CATSDPRLSRYEQYF. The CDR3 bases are TGTGCCACCAGTGACCCAAGACTTTCCCGCTACGAGCAGTACTTC.

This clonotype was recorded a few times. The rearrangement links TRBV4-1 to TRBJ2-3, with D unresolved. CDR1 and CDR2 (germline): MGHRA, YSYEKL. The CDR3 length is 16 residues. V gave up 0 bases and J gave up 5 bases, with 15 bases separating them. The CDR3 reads CASSQDGPFLRDTQYF. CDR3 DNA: TGCGCCAGCAGCCAAGACGGGCCTTTCTTACGAGATACGCAGTATTTT.

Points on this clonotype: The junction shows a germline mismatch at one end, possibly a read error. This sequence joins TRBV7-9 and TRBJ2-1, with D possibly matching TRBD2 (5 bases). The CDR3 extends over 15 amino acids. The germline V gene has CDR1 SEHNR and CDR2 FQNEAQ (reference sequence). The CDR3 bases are TGTGCCAGCAGCTTATCCGGATTTAACACCGGGGAGCTGTTCTTC. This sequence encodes CASSLSGFNTGELFF. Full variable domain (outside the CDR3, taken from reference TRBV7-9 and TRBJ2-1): DTGVSQNPRHKITKRGQNVTFRCDPISEHNRLYWYRQTLGQGPEFLTYFQNEAQLEKSRLLSDRFSAERPKGSFSTLEIQRTEQGDSAMYLCASSLSGFNTGELFFGPGTRLTVL.

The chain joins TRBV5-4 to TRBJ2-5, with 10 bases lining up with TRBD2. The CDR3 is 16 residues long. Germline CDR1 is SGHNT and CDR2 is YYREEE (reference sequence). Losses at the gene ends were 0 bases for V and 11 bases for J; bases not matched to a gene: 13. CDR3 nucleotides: TGTGCCAGCAGCTTGGTGCCTAGCGGGAGAGTCGGAGAGCAGTACTTC. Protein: CASSLVPSGRVGEQYF.

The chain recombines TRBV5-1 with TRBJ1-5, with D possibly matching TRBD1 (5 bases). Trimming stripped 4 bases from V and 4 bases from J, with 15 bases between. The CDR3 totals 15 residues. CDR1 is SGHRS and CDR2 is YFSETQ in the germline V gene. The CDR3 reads CASSQLGGPNQPQHF. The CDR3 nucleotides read TGCGCCAGCAGCCAACTGGGGGGACCTAATCAGCCCCAGCATTTT.

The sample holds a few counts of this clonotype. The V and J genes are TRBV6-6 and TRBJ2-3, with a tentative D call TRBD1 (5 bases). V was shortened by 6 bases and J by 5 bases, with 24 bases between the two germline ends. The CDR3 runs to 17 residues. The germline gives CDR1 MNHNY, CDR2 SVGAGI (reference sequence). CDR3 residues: CASRHRQTPNVEDTQYF. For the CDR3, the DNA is TGTGCCAGCAGGCATAGACAGACCCCAAACGTCGAAGATACGCAGTATTTT.

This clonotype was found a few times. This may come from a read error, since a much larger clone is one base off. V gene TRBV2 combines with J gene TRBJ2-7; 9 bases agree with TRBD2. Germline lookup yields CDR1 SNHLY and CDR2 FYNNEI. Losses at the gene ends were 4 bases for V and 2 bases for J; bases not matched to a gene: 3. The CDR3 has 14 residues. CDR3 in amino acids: CASSGLAEAYEQYF. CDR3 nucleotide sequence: TGTGCCAGCAGTGGACTAGCGGAGGCCTACGAGCAGTACTTC.